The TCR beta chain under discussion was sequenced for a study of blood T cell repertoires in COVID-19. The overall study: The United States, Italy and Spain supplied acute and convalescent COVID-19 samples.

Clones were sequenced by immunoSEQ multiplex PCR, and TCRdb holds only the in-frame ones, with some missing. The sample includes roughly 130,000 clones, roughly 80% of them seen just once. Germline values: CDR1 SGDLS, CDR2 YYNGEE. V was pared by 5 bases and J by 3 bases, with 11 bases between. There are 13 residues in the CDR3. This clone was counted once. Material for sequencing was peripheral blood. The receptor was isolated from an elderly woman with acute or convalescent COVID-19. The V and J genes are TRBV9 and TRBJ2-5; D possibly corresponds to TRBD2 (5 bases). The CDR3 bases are TGTGCCAGCAGTGACGGGAATGAAGAGACCCAGTACTTC. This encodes CASSDGNEETQYF.